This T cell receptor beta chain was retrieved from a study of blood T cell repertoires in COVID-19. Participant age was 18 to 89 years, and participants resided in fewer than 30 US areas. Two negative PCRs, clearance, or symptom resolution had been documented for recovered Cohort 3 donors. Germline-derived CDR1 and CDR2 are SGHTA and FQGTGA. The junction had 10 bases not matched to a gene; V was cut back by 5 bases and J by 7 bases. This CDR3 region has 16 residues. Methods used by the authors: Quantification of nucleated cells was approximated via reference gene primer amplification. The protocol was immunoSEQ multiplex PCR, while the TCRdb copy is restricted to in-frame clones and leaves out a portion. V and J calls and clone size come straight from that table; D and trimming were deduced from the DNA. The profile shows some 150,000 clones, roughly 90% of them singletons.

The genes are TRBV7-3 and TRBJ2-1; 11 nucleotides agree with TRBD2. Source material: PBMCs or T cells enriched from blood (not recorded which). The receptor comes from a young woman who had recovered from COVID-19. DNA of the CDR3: TGTGCCAGCAGCCCCATAGCGGGAGGGCCGAAGAATGAGCAGTTCTTC. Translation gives CASSPIAGGPKNEQFF.